The sequence of this TCR beta chain was determined in a study of beta chain features in type 1 diabetes. Reverse transcribing all isolated RNA meant expressed TCRB transcripts were sequenced. An average about 3.8 million reads came from naive, central memory and regulatory T cell samples. Sequenced by immunoSEQ multiplex PCR; TCRdb stores in-frame clones only, minus some. This sample has 200,000 to 250,000 clones, with roughly 14% found just once. On average, the one heparinised blood draw given by each donor was around 120 mL. The trim removed 5 bases at V and 9 bases at J, leaving 7 bases unmatched. CDR1 is SGHAT, CDR2 FQDESV, per germline (reference sequence). The CDR3 has 15 amino acids. The study's findings and limits: Within each of all four CD4+ subsets, Type 1 diabetes patients had TCRB CDR3s that were moderately but significantly shorter.

This clone has more than one count but fewer than ten. Antigen unknown. The chain joins TRBV11-1 to TRBJ2-1; 13 nucleotides align to TRBD2. Sequencing was carried out using naive CD4+ T cells from blood. The source is a man aged 25 to 40 with type 1 diabetes. The CDR3 DNA sequence: TGTGCCAGCAGCACACTAGCGGGAGGGCCCTCTGAGCAGTTCTTC. It codes for CASSTLAGGPSEQFF.